One and the same sample provided the 2 T cell receptor beta chains below, sequenced in a study of monozygotic twins with inflammatory bowel disease. TCRdb reprocessed the 5' RACE reads and stores each CDR3 protein as one record, lacking DNA. Across about 160,000 distinct CDR3 sequences, the top ten clones capture 2.4% of the sample. The sequenced sample was blood. These receptors were taken from a human donor with ulcerative colitis or Crohn's disease, or a healthy co-twin of an affected twin (not recorded which).

The chain combines TRBV5-1 with TRBJ2-6. The CDR3 runs 14 residues. Germline assignment: CDR1 SGHRS and CDR2 YFSETQ. CDR3 in amino acids: CASSLEQGANVLTF.

The V and J genes are TRBV27 and TRBJ1-4; TCRdb's D call, TRBD1, is unchecked because there is no DNA. The CDR3 sequence is 15 residues long. Germline values: CDR1 MNHEY, CDR2 SMNVEV (reference sequence). The CDR3 is CASSFSGQKGEKLFF.